One sample yielded the 17 T cell receptor beta chains listed below, sequenced in a study of blood T cell repertoires in COVID-19. Here immunoSEQ multiplex PCR was the method, and the copy in TCRdb shows in-frame clones only, minus some. The sample has some 240,000 clones, approximately 85% seen once. Sequencing was carried out using peripheral blood. Receptors originate from a woman in her 70s with COVID-19, enrolled during active disease.

The V gene is TRBV29-1, the J gene TRBJ2-3; D is perhaps TRBD1 (6 bases). The germline V and J ends were trimmed by 5 bases and 5 bases, with 14 bases remaining between them. This CDR3 has 13 residues. The germline CDR1 and CDR2 sequences are SQVTM and ANQGSEA. The CDR3 spells CSVSQKGGDTQYF. The CDR3 nucleotides are TGCAGCGTTAGCCAGAAAGGGGGAGATACGCAGTATTTT.

This chain connects TRBV29-1 to TRBJ1-1; no clear D. Trimming took off 3 bases at V and 3 bases at J, with 8 bases between the two ends. Germline lookup yields CDR1 SQVTM and CDR2 ANQGSEA. The CDR3 has 12 amino acids. The CDR3 region has the DNA TGCAGCGTTGACCCGCGGGACACTGAAGCTTTCTTT. Its protein product is CSVDPRDTEAFF. Using reference TRBV29-1 and TRBJ1-1 for the parts outside the CDR3, the full variable domain is SAVISQKPSRDICQRGTSLTIQCQVDSQVTMMFWYRQQPGQSLTLIATANQGSEATYESGFVIDKFPISRPNLTFSTLTVSNMSPEDSSIYLCSVDPRDTEAFFGQGTRLTVV.

The chain carries TRBV30 and TRBJ2-5; D is possibly TRBD2 (6 bases). The germline V gene has CDR1 GTSNPN and CDR2 SVGIG (reference sequence). V was pared by 5 bases and J by 5 bases, with 15 bases between. The CDR3 covers 13 residues. CDR3 in DNA: TGTGCCTGGGGGGGAGGAATTTTTGAGACCCAGTACTTC. Its translation is CAWGGGIFETQYF.

V is TRBV4-3 and J is TRBJ1-4; 8 bases match TRBD1. The CDR3 covers 16 residues. Unmatched junction bases numbered 6, after V lost 0 bases and J lost 6 bases. The germline V gene encodes CDR1 LGHNA and CDR2 YSLEER. DNA for the CDR3: TGCGCCAGCAGCCAAGATCCTCAGGGGGCTGATGAAAAACTGTTTTTT. It encodes CASSQDPQGADEKLFF.

The V and J genes are TRBV7-9 and TRBJ2-1, with TRBD2 identical over 12 bases. The CDR3 is 16 amino acids. Trimming removed 3 bases from V and 8 bases from J; junction bases left unmatched: 8. Per germline, CDR1 SEHNR and CDR2 FQNEAQ (reference sequence). This CDR3 reads CASSLALAGGLHEQFF. CDR3 DNA: TGTGCCAGCAGCTTGGCCCTAGCGGGAGGGCTCCATGAGCAGTTCTTC.

The chain has TRBV7-8 and TRBJ2-5, with 10 bases that match TRBD2. The CDR3 covers 15 residues. J was trimmed by 4 bases and V by 5 bases; bases with no gene match: 7. The germline CDR1 and CDR2 sequences are SGHVS and FQNEAQ. The CDR3 region has the DNA TGTGCCAGCAGCCCTAGCGGGAGATGGGGAGAGACCCAGTACTTC. Protein product: CASSPSGRWGETQYF.

V gene TRBV2 combines with J gene TRBJ1-1, with no clear D. The CDR3 has 14 amino acids. Germline CDR1 and CDR2: SNHLY and FYNNEI. Trimming took off 7 bases at V and 0 bases at J, with 12 bases between the two ends. CDR3 protein: CASIRRHLNTEAFF. The CDR3 region has the DNA TGTGCCAGCATCCGCCGACACCTGAACACTGAAGCTTTCTTT.

The CDR3 region is CASSAWTGTRTGELFF. CDR3 nucleotides: TGTGCCAGCAGCGCCTGGACAGGGACTCGAACCGGGGAGCTGTTTTTT. The chain carries TRBV5-6 and TRBJ2-2, with 8 bases lining up with TRBD1. With V trimmed by 4 bases and J by 5 bases, 10 bases remained unmatched. CDR3 size: 16 residues. CDR1 and CDR2 (germline): SGHDT, YYEEEE.

The V gene is TRBV30, the J gene TRBJ2-2, with TRBD1 identical over 7 bases. Trimming at V came to 3 bases and at J to 6 bases, leaving 7 bases not matched to a gene. Germline assignment: CDR1 GTSNPN and CDR2 SVGIG (reference sequence). The CDR3 runs to 14 residues. DNA for the CDR3: TGTGCCTGGAGCCGGGACAGTAATGCCGGGGAGCTGTTTTTT. It is translated as CAWSRDSNAGELFF.

The rearrangement links TRBV7-9 to TRBJ2-1, with 14 bases lining up with TRBD2. V trimming: 5 bases; J trimming: 6 bases; junction bases outside the gene matches: 3. Germline assignment: CDR1 SEHNR and CDR2 FQNEAQ (reference sequence). The CDR3 is 15 residues long. CDR3 bases: TGTGCCAGCAGCCCGACTAGCGGGGGGGTCAATGAGCAGTTCTTC. It yields the protein CASSPTSGGVNEQFF.

This chain uses TRBV29-1 with TRBJ2-1; 10 positions agree with TRBD2. There are 14 residues in the CDR3. The V and J ends lost 7 bases and 6 bases, in that order; junction bases with no gene match: 9. The germline V gene has CDR1 SQVTM and CDR2 ANQGSEA. The CDR3 coding sequence is TGCAGCGGACGAACTAGCGGGGCCATCAATGAGCAGTTCTTC. Amino acids: CSGRTSGAINEQFF.

This clone was seen just once. The chain has TRBV5-1 and TRBJ2-7; 9 nucleotides line up with TRBD1. Losses at the gene ends were 1 base for V and 4 bases for J; bases not matched to a gene: 12. The CDR3 sequence is 17 residues long. The V gene's germline CDR1 is SGHRS and CDR2 YFSETQ. DNA for the CDR3: TGCGCCAGCAGCTTGCTTGGGGACAGGGAGGAGGGGTACGAGCAGTACTTC. Its protein product is CASSLLGDREEGYEQYF.

This clone was seen only once. The chain has TRBV6-5 and TRBJ1-2; 8 bases are shared with TRBD1. V shed 10 bases, J shed 4 bases, and the junction held 8 bases outside the gene matches. The CDR3 contains 13 residues. Germline CDR1 is MNHEY and CDR2 is SVGAGI. The DNA of the CDR3 is TGTGCCACCGTAACAGGGGGAAGCTATGGCTACACCTTC. It codes for CATVTGGSYGYTF.

The chain recombines TRBV14 with TRBJ1-1; 8 nucleotides align to TRBD1. V lost 4 bases to trimming and J lost 0 bases; unmatched junction nucleotides: 4. The CDR3 runs 15 residues. CDR1 SGHDN and CDR2 FVKESK come from the germline V gene. CDR3 DNA: TGTGCCAGCAGCCGACGACAGGGGATGAACACTGAAGCTTTCTTT. Translation gives CASSRRQGMNTEAFF.

The chain joins TRBV4-3 to TRBJ2-7; 11 bases agree with TRBD1. V shed 3 bases, J shed 7 bases, and the junction held 2 bases outside the gene matches. The germline V gene encodes CDR1 LGHNA and CDR2 YSLEER. The CDR3 totals 13 residues. In DNA form, the CDR3 reads TGCGCCAGCAGCCACGGGACAGGGGGGGAGCAGTACTTC. As protein: CASSHGTGGEQYF.

Worth noting for this clone: One end of the junction is discordant with germline, which a read error may explain. The chain uses TRBV24-1 and TRBJ2-5; TRBD1 is a possible D gene (6 bases). Germline loops: CDR1 KGHDR, CDR2 SFDVKD. This CDR3 is 14 amino acids long. The DNA for the CDR3 is TGTGCCACCAGTGCCCCGGGACAACAAGGGACCCAGTACTTC. This encodes CATSAPGQQGTQYF.

This CDR3 reads CASSQAQPTNYGYTF. CDR3 nucleotides: TGTGCCAGCAGCCAAGCACAGCCTACTAACTATGGCTACACCTTC. This chain joins TRBV3-1 (or the pseudogene TRBV3-2) and TRBJ1-2, with unresolved D. V was pared by 1 base and J by 0 bases, with 9 bases between. The CDR3 has 15 residues. Germline CDR1 and CDR2: LGHDT and YNNKEL (reference sequence).